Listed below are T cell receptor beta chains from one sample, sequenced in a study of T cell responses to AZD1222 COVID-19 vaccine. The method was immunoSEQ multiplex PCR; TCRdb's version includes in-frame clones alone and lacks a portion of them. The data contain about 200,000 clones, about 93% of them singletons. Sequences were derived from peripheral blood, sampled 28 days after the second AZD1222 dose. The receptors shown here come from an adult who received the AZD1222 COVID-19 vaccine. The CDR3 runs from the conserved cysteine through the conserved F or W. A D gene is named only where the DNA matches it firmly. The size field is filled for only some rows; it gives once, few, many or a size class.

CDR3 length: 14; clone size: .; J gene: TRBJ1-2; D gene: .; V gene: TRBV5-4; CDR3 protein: CASSLGGGNYGYTF; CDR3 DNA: TGTGCCAGCAGCTTGGGAGGAGGAAACTATGGCTACACCTTC
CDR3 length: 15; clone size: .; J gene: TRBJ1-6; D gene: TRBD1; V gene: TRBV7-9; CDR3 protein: CASSLPGTGNSPLHF; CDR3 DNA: TGTGCCAGCAGCTTGCCCGGGACAGGGAATTCACCCCTCCACTTT
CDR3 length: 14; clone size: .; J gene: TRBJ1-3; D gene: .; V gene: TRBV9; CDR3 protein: CASSVGSGVHTIYF; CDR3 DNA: TGTGCCAGCAGCGTAGGAAGTGGGGTGCACACCATATATTTT
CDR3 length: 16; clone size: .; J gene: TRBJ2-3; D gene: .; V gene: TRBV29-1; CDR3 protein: CSVPSNVQAFVDTQYF; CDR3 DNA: TGCAGCGTCCCAAGCAACGTACAGGCCTTTGTTGATACGCAGTATTTT
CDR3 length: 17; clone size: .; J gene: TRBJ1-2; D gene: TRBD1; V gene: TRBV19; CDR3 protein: CASSTLPSGTGGVGYTF; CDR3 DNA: TGTGCCAGTAGTACCCTTCCCTCCGGGACAGGGGGCGTTGGCTACACCTTC
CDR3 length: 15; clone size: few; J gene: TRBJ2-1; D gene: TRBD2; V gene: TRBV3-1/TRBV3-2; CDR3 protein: CASSPGTSGGDEQFF; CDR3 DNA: TGTGCCAGCAGCCCAGGGACTAGCGGGGGCGATGAGCAGTTCTTC
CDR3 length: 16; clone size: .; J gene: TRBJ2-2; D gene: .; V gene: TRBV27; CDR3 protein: CASSFRAEANTGELFF; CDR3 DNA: TGTGCCAGCAGTTTTCGAGCGGAGGCGAACACCGGGGAGCTGTTTTTT
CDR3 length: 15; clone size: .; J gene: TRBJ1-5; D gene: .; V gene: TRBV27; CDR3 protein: CASSFGSGANQPQHF; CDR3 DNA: TGTGCCAGCAGTTTCGGGTCCGGGGCCAATCAGCCCCAGCATTTT
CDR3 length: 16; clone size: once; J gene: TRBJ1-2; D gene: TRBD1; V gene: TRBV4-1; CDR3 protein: CASSPQAGTGVYGYTF; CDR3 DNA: TGCGCCAGCAGCCCACAGGCGGGGACAGGGGTCTATGGCTACACCTTC
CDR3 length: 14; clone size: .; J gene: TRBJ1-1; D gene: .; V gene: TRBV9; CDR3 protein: CASSVVTENTEAFF; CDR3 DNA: TGTGCCAGCAGCGTAGTAACAGAGAACACTGAAGCTTTCTTT
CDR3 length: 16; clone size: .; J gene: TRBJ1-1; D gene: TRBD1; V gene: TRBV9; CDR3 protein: CASSEQTGKYDTEAFF; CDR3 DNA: TGTGCCAGCAGCGAGCAGACAGGGAAGTACGACACTGAAGCTTTCTTT
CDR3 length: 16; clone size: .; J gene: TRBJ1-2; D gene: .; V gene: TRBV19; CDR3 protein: CASSRRINRGNYGYTF; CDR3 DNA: TGTGCCAGTAGTAGGCGGATTAATCGTGGTAACTATGGCTACACCTTC
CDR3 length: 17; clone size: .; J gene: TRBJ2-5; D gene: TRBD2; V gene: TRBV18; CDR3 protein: CASSPGLAGVRLETQYF; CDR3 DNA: TGTGCCAGCTCACCCGGACTAGCGGGGGTTCGGTTAGAGACCCAGTACTTC
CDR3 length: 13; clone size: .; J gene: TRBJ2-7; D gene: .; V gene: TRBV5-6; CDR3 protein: CASSLVSTYEQYF; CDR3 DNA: TGTGCCAGCAGCTTGGTATCCACCTACGAGCAGTACTTC
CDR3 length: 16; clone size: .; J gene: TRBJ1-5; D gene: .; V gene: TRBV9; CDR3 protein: CASSVVKIFGNQPQHF; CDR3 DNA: TGTGCCAGCAGCGTAGTCAAAATCTTCGGAAATCAGCCCCAGCATTTT
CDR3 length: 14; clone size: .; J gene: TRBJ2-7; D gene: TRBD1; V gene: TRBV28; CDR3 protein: CASKPGQRTYEQYF; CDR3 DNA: TGTGCCAGCAAGCCGGGACAGAGAACCTACGAGCAGTACTTC
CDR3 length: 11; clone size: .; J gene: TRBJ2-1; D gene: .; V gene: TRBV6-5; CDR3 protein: CASSYGNEQFF; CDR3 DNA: TGTGCCAGCAGTTACGGCAATGAGCAGTTCTTC
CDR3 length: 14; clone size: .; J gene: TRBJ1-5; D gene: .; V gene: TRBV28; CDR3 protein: CASSSPQGGQPQHF; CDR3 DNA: TGTGCCAGCAGTTCTCCACAGGGAGGGCAGCCCCAGCATTTT
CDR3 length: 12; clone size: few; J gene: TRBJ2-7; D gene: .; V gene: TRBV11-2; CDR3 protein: CASRRGGNEQYF; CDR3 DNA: TGTGCCAGTAGACGAGGGGGAAACGAGCAGTACTTC
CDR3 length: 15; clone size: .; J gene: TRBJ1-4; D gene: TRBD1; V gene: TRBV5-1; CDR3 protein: CASSWSQGANEKLFF; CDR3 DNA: TGCGCCAGCAGCTGGTCACAGGGGGCGAATGAAAAACTGTTTTTT
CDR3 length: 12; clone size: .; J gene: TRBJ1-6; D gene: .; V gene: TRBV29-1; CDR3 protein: CSVPDPSGTLHF; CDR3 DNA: TGCAGCGTTCCTGACCCATCTGGCACCCTCCACTTT
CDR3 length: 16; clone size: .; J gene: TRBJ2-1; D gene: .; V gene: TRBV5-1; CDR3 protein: CASSAWGAGGYNEQFF; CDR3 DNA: TGCGCCAGCAGCGCCTGGGGGGCAGGGGGGTACAATGAGCAGTTCTTC
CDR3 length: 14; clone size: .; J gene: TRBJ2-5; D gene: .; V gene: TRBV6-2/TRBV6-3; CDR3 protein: CSSSLVSVRETQYF; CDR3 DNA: TGTTCCAGCAGCCTAGTATCCGTAAGAGAGACCCAGTACTTC